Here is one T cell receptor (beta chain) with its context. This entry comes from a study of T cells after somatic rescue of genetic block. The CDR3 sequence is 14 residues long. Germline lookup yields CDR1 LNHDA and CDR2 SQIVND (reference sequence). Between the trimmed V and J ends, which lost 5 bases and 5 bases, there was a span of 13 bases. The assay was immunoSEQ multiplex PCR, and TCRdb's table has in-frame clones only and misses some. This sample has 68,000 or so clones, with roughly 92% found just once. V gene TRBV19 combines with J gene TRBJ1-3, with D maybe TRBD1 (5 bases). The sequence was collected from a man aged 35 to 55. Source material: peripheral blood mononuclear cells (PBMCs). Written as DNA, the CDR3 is TGTGCCAGTAGTTCGGGACCGAGACGAAACACCATATATTTT. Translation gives CASSSGPRRNTIYF.